This TCR beta chain was recorded in a study of spatial heterogeneity in lung cancer. Background on the study: Detection consistently captured more beta-chain sequences than alpha-chain sequences. Unique TCR and UMI combinations averaged more than ten appearances each in raw reads.

This clonotype was picked up a small number of times. Found in a library prepared for alpha chains, this beta chain is an off-target read, and its abundance has little meaning. TCR cDNA molecules each carried a unique molecular identifier. One entry per CDR3 protein results from TCRdb running MiXCR on the 5' RACE reads. This sample yields 2,000 to 2,500 distinct CDR3 sequences, of which 12% are seen a single time; 20% to 25% belongs to the top ten. Time point given: sample taken at primary tumor resection. Without sorting, whole RNA was sequenced from tumor, nontumor lung or frozen PBMC. Untreated early-stage non-small cell lung cancer patients, 70 to 85 in total, were the donors. CDR3 size: 14 residues. The junction had 5 bases not matched to a gene; V was cut back by 5 bases and J by 4 bases. Germline CDR1 and CDR2: SGHTA and FQGNSA.

The input for sequencing was normal lung tissue next to the tumor, taken at surgery. The clonotype comes from a male donor with early-stage non-small cell lung cancer. The V and J genes are TRBV7-2 and TRBJ2-5; 9 nucleotides line up with TRBD2. The CDR3 DNA reads TGTGCCAGCAGCCGGGGACTAGCAGGAGAGACCCAGTACTTC. It yields the protein CASSRGLAGETQYF. The full variable domain, completed using reference TRBV7-2 and TRBJ2-5, is GAGVSQSPSNKVTEKGKDVELRCDPISGHTALYWYRQSLGQGLEFLIYFQGNSAPDKSGLPSDRFSAERTGGSVSTLTIQRTQQEDSAVYLCASSRGLAGETQYFGPGTRLLVL.